A selection of T cell receptor beta chains follows, all from one sample in a study of cytomegalovirus exposure and HLA in healthy donors. The protocol was immunoSEQ multiplex PCR, while the TCRdb copy is restricted to in-frame clones and leaves out a portion. This sample's table has tens of thousands of clones. Sample: PBMCs. The receptors derive from a man aged 50 to 59 in good health and CMV-seronegative. CDR3s include the opening cysteine and the closing phenylalanine or tryptophan. A D gene is named only where the DNA matches it firmly.

TRBV5-4	TRBD1	TRBJ2-7	TGTGCCAGCAGCTGGGGACAGGGATCCTACGAGCAGTACTTC	CASSWGQGSYEQYF
TRBV12-5	NA	TRBJ1-2	TGTGCTAGTGGGGACGACAGTAACTATGGCTACACCTTC	CASGDDSNYGYTF
TRBV7-8	TRBD1	TRBJ1-1	TGTGCCAGCAGCTCTAGGACAGGCGAAGCTTTCTTT	CASSSRTGEAFF
TRBV2	TRBD1	TRBJ1-2	TGTGCCAGCACCCCCCCGGGACAGGGGGCCAACTATGGCTACACCTTC	CASTPPGQGANYGYTF
TRBV30	TRBD1	TRBJ1-1	TGTGCCTGGAGTTCCCCCCAGGGGGATACTGAAGCTTTCTTT	CAWSSPQGDTEAFF
TRBV10-3	TRBD2	TRBJ2-5	TGTGCCATCAGTCGACTAGCGGGGGACCAAGAGACCCAGTACTTC	CAISRLAGDQETQYF
TRBV9	TRBD1	TRBJ1-4	TGTGCCAGCAGCCCAGGGGGAAGGGGGAATGAAAAACTGTTTTTT	CASSPGGRGNEKLFF
TRBV5-1	NA	TRBJ1-2	TGCGCCAGCAGCTTGGAGGACACCAAGTATGGCTACACCTTC	CASSLEDTKYGYTF
TRBV19	TRBD1	TRBJ1-2	TGTGCCAGTAGCAGAGTCGGACAGGCGGCAAAGGGCTACACCTTC	CASSRVGQAAKGYTF
TRBV11-2	TRBD1	TRBJ1-6	TGTGCCAGCAGCTCACAGGGGTTTAATTCACCCCTCCACTTT	CASSSQGFNSPLHF
TRBV28	NA	TRBJ1-1	TGTGCCAGCACCCCGGGAGGGCGCACTGAAGCTTTCTTT	CASTPGGRTEAFF
TRBV29-1	NA	TRBJ2-7	TGCAGCGTGGAGGGAACCTACGAGCAGTACTTC	CSVEGTYEQYF
TRBV11-3	TRBD2	TRBJ2-3	TGTGCCAGCAGCTTCAGCGGGGGGGTTGGAGATACGCAGTATTTT	CASSFSGGVGDTQYF
TRBV4-2	TRBD2	TRBJ2-3	TGTGCCAGCAGCCAAGAATTAGCGGGGGGGGGCACAGATACGCAGTATTTT	CASSQELAGGGTDTQYF
TRBV29-1	TRBD1	TRBJ1-3	TGCAGCGTGGCAGTGGACAGGGCTGGAAACACCATATATTTT	CSVAVDRAGNTIYF
TRBV4-2	NA	TRBJ2-6	TGTGCCAGCAGCCAAGATCTGGCTTCTGGGGCCAACGTCCTGACTTTC	CASSQDLASGANVLTF
TRBV27	TRBD2	TRBJ2-3	TGTGCCAGCAGCTTTATCGCGGGGGGCACAGATACGCAGTATTTT	CASSFIAGGTDTQYF
TRBV6-1	TRBD1	TRBJ2-7	TGTGCCAGCGGGATGGGACAGGGGCTAAGTAAGCAGTACTTC	CASGMGQGLSKQYF
TRBV7-2	NA	TRBJ1-1	TGTGCCAGCACCCCAGCGCGGGGGGCTGAAGCTTTCTTT	CASTPARGAEAFF
TRBV7-3	NA	TRBJ2-1	TGTGCCAGCAGCTTAACATCTACCCCCAATGAGCAGTTCTTC	CASSLTSTPNEQFF
TRBV6-1	NA	TRBJ1-2	TGTGCCAGCTGGCTGTCAAGGGGGGGGGCCTATGGCTACACCTTC	CASWLSRGGAYGYTF
TRBV7-2	NA	TRBJ2-7	TGTGCCAGCAGCTTGGGGCCTAAGTCAGGGGACGAGCAGTACTTC	CASSLGPKSGDEQYF
TRBV6-1	NA	TRBJ2-3	TGTGCCAGCAGTGAGAGTCCTAGCGCGTTGGCGCAGTATTTT	CASSESPSALAQYF
TRBV28	TRBD1	TRBJ1-2	TGTGCCAGCGATAGACAGGGGGCCGATGGCTACACCTTC	CASDRQGADGYTF
TRBV2	TRBD1	TRBJ1-2	TGTGCCAGCATATGGGACAGCGGCTATGGCTACACCTTC	CASIWDSGYGYTF
TRBV28	NA	TRBJ1-5	TGTGCCAGCAGTAACCCCAGGGTAAATCAGCCCCAGCATTTT	CASSNPRVNQPQHF
TRBV6-1	NA	TRBJ1-1	TGTGCCAGCACACGGCGGGGGGCAAGGGGCACTGAAGCTTTCTTT	CASTRRGARGTEAFF
TRBV5-6	TRBD1	TRBJ2-3	TGTGCCAGCAGCCAATCGCCCGGGACAGGAGACACAGATACGCAGTATTTT	CASSQSPGTGDTDTQYF
TRBV18	TRBD2	TRBJ2-5	TGTGCCAGCTCACTCAGGGAGGGGCAGGAGACCCAGTACTTC	CASSLREGQETQYF
TRBV7-3	TRBD2	TRBJ2-2	TGTGCCAGCAGCGGGACTAATACCGGGGAGCTGTTTTTT	CASSGTNTGELFF